This T cell receptor beta chain comes out of a study of a mutant IDH1 vaccine in newly diagnosed glioma. Study details: Across weeks 1, 3, 5, 7, 11, 15, 19 and 23, patients received a vaccination each time, eight in all. Vaccination followed radiotherapy alone by 4-6 weeks, or accompanied temozolomide cycles. Receipt of radiotherapy, temozolomide, or both preceded the study, and most received both.

The CDR3 has 15 residues. The germline V gene has CDR1 SGHRS and CDR2 YFSETQ. V lost 1 base to trimming and J lost 8 bases; unmatched junction nucleotides: 10. Clones were sequenced by immunoSEQ multiplex PCR, and TCRdb holds only the in-frame ones, with some missing. The table records around 19,000 clones, around 82% of them present only once. Findings of the study overall: More than 80% of patients showed vaccine-induced immune responses across multiple MHC alleles.

Time point denoted: week 23, last vaccination. Each vaccine dose was 300 ug of mutant IDH1 20-mer peptide, with topical imiquimod. On this clone: Its specificity is not known.

The specimen comprised PBMCs, sampled from a glioma patient whose treatment included an IDH1 peptide vaccine. The TCR sequence derives from a man aged 30 to 45 with glioma. V and J are TRBV5-1 and TRBJ1-2; 8 bases align to TRBD1. CDR3 DNA: TGCGCCAGCAGCTTGCACCTGACAGGGGAGCGCGGCTACACCTTC. Translated, it gives CASSLHLTGERGYTF.